This TCR beta chain was observed in a study of Graves' ophthalmopathy and Graves' hyperthyroidism. Background on the study: There was a collection of peripheral blood at initial diagnosis, before any treatment.

The CDR3 sequence is 12 residues long. V was pared by 6 bases and J by 8 bases, with 8 bases of the junction left unmatched. CDR1 and CDR2 (germline): SQVTM, ANQGSEA. Having ophthalmopathy, the donors showed moderate-to-severe activity, CAS ≥3 and NOSPECS ≥4, with disease lasting under 3 months. Exclusion applied to patients with other autoimmune diseases, uncontrolled infections, pregnancy or lactation. Amplifying from RNA transcripts, the study obtained TCR beta CDR3 regions. HTBI primers were used in a first-round RT-PCR, which preceded a second-round multiplex PCR. In TCRdb, the multiplex PCR reads were re-called with MiXCR into one record per CDR3 protein. The data hold approximately 640,000 distinct CDR3 sequences, with about two fifths observed a single time. This clonotype occurred many times.

Source material: peripheral blood. J is TRBJ2-7 and V is TRBV29-1; 9 bases agree with TRBD1. The source is an adult man with Graves' ophthalmopathy. For the CDR3, the DNA is TGCAGCGTGGCAGGACAGGGGATCAAGCAGTACTTC. Translated, it gives CSVAGQGIKQYF.